The 14 T cell receptor beta chains presented below share a single source sample, sequenced in a study of CD4 T cells in relation to SARS-CoV-2 and coronaviruses. CD4+ T cells from unexposed donors were obtained before the COVID-19 pandemic (2011-2018). The data were produced by immunoSEQ multiplex PCR, yet TCRdb's version contains in-frame clones alone and is incomplete. The sample shows 60,000 to 65,000 clones, roughly 93% of them seen only once. Sequences were obtained from naive CD4+ T cells from PBMCs. Documented subset: naive CD4+ T cells isolated by negative enrichment. Every receptor here comes from a human donor in good health.

In this sample, this clone turned up a few times. V gene TRBV7-2 combines with J gene TRBJ1-3, with a weak D call TRBD1 (6 bases). This CDR3 spans 15 amino acids. The V end lost 1 base, the J end lost 2 bases, and 9 bases lay between the germline ends. Per germline, CDR1 SGHTA and CDR2 FQGNSA. CDR3 nucleotide sequence: TGTGCCAGCAGCTTAGACAGGGTCCCTGGAAACACCATATATTTT. Its translation: CASSLDRVPGNTIYF.

The chain has TRBV27 and TRBJ2-7; 11 bases fit TRBD2. The length of the CDR3 is 15 residues. Looked up from germline, CDR1 is MNHEY and CDR2 is SMNVEV (reference sequence). The V segment lost 5 bases and the J segment 2 bases; nucleotides outside the gene matches: 5. CDR3 sequence reads: CASSIQLAGAYEQYF. CDR3 in DNA: TGTGCCAGCAGTATACAACTAGCGGGAGCCTACGAGCAGTACTTC.

V gene TRBV27 combines with J gene TRBJ2-1; 7 positions agree with TRBD2. The CDR3 spans 16 residues. Germline-derived CDR1 and CDR2 are MNHEY and SMNVEV (reference sequence). The trim removed 3 bases at V and 4 bases at J, leaving 9 bases unmatched. The CDR3 DNA reads as TGTGCCAGCAGTTTCGGGGCGGGAGTGTTGTACAATGAGCAGTTCTTC. This gives the protein CASSFGAGVLYNEQFF.

This chain links TRBV7-9 with TRBJ2-7; TRBD2 is a possible D gene (6 bases). The V and J ends lost 1 base and 5 bases respectively, with 12 bases between them. The germline V gene has CDR1 SEHNR and CDR2 FQNEAQ (reference sequence). This CDR3 has 14 residues. The CDR3 region has the DNA TGTGCCAGCAGCTTAGGCGGGATCGGCCACGAGCAGTACTTC. Translating gives CASSLGGIGHEQYF.

V is TRBV28 and J is TRBJ2-7; possible D gene TRBD2, 6 bases. Trimming took off 5 bases at V and 5 bases at J, with 16 bases between the two ends. CDR1 MDHEN and CDR2 SYDVKM come from the germline V gene. The CDR3 is made up of 14 amino acids. DNA of the CDR3: TGTGCCAGCAGTGCCCCGGAGGGATGGGACGAGCAGTACTTC. It codes for CASSAPEGWDEQYF.

V is TRBV30 and J is TRBJ1-1; no reliable D call. The CDR3 extends over 12 amino acids. The V and J ends lost 3 bases and 11 bases respectively, with 16 bases between them. Germline V gene data show CDR1 as GTSNPN and CDR2 as SVGIG (reference sequence). Here the CDR3 DNA reads TGTGCCTGGAGACCCGGTATCGTGGTCGCTTTCTTT. Residues: CAWRPGIVVAFF.

The rearrangement uses TRBV19 and TRBJ2-5, with D possibly being TRBD2 (5 bases). V dropped 6 bases and J dropped 5 bases, with 25 bases sitting between them. The CDR3 loop spans 17 amino acids. Germline V CDR1 and CDR2: LNHDA, SQIVND (reference sequence). CDR3 residues: CASSDPKSGPRRETQYF. CDR3 bases: TGTGCCAGTAGCGACCCAAAGAGCGGCCCGAGGCGGGAGACCCAGTACTTC.

The rearrangement links TRBV11-2 to TRBJ2-1; 11 nucleotides line up with TRBD2. Unmatched junction bases numbered 15, after V lost 5 bases and J lost 6 bases. CDR1 and CDR2 (germline): SGHAT, FQNNGV. The CDR3 consists of 18 residues. In DNA form, the CDR3 reads TGTGCCAGCAGCCTCCGGGTGGTAGCGGGAGGGCCAATCAATGAGCAGTTCTTC. Protein: CASSLRVVAGGPINEQFF.

The rearrangement links TRBV24-1 to TRBJ2-2; D gene uncertain. The CDR3 sequence is 13 residues long. V gave up 1 base and J gave up 5 bases, with 4 bases separating them. The germline V gene has CDR1 KGHDR and CDR2 SFDVKD. CDR3 loop: CATSDFGTGELFF. The CDR3 nucleotides are TGTGCCACCAGTGATTTCGGAACCGGGGAGCTGTTTTTT.

The rearrangement uses TRBV18 and TRBJ1-2; 7 positions agree with TRBD1. The CDR3 sequence is 15 residues long. CDR1 and CDR2 from the germline V gene are KGHSH and LQKENI. Trimming cost V 6 bases and J 4 bases; bases outside gene matches: 11. The chain's CDR3 is CASSQTTGLGYGYTF. CDR3 bases: TGTGCCAGCTCCCAGACGACAGGGTTAGGCTATGGCTACACCTTC.

V usage is TRBV3-1 (or the pseudogene TRBV3-2) and J usage is TRBJ1-2, with D unclear. The V gene's germline CDR1 is LGHDT and CDR2 YNNKEL (reference sequence). The CDR3 is 16 residues long. The V end was cut by 0 bases, the J end by 4 bases, with 15 bases between. The CDR3 sequence: CASSQDTAQAGYGYTF. The CDR3 region has the DNA TGTGCCAGCAGCCAAGACACGGCGCAGGCGGGCTATGGCTACACCTTC.

This clone appeared a few times. This chain links TRBV18 with TRBJ2-7; D remains unclear. The V end was cut by 2 bases, the J end by 5 bases, with 4 bases between. The CDR3 runs to 11 residues. Per germline, CDR1 KGHSH and CDR2 LQKENI. The CDR3 DNA follows: TGTGCCAGCTCACCATCTAACGAGCAGTACTTC. Protein product: CASSPSNEQYF.

V gene TRBV7-6 combines with J gene TRBJ1-1; no definite D call. CDR3 length equals 10 residues. V shed 5 bases and J shed 11 bases, with 9 bases lying between them. Germline CDR1 SGHVS, CDR2 FNYEAQ. CDR3 in amino acids: CASSPREAFF. CDR3 coding DNA: TGTGCCAGCAGCCCGCGTGAGGCTTTCTTT.

J is TRBJ1-3 and V is TRBV10-1; 7 bases map to TRBD1. Germline values: CDR1 WNHNN, CDR2 SYGVQD (reference sequence). V shed 10 bases, J shed 3 bases, and the junction held 6 bases outside the gene matches. CDR3 size: 13 residues. Here the CDR3 reads CATTTGNGNTIYF. The CDR3 nucleotides read TGCGCCACGACGACAGGGAATGGAAACACCATATATTTT.